Each of the 17 T cell receptor beta chains below was sequenced from the same sample in a study of T-cell reconstitution after alpha-beta-depleted transplantation in children. Construction of the TCRbeta library involved unique molecular identifiers. TCRdb reanalysed the PCR reads using MiXCR and keeps one entry per CDR3 protein. This sample has under 300,000 distinct CDR3 sequences, with under 14% found just once. The sequencing here drew on peripheral blood, taken 180 days after TCRalphabeta/CD19-depleted stem cell transplant. The origin of the receptors is a male patient aged 2 to 10 who had a stem cell transplant for chronic granulomatous disease, so the T cells may come from the graft donor.

This clonotype was counted at least ten times. The chain couples TRBV29-1 to TRBJ2-7, with 7 positions matching TRBD2. This CDR3 comprises 12 residues. Trimming removed 3 bases from V and 4 bases from J; junction bases left unmatched: 3. The germline V gene has CDR1 SQVTM and CDR2 ANQGSEA. CDR3: CSVEIAGYEQYF. CDR3 bases: TGCAGCGTTGAGATAGCGGGTTACGAGCAGTACTTC.

This chain joins TRBV28 and TRBJ2-1; TRBD2 aligns across 11 bases. After removal of 9 bases from V and 7 bases from J, the junction contained 5 bases not matched to a gene. CDR1 is MDHEN and CDR2 is SYDVKM in the germline V gene. The CDR3 is 13 amino acids. The CDR3 region is CASSTSGGNEQFF. The CDR3 DNA reads TGTGCCAGTAGTACTAGCGGGGGAAATGAGCAGTTCTTC.

There are many counts of this clonotype. J is TRBJ2-1 and V is TRBV11-2; TRBD2 agrees at 14 bases. V was clipped by 4 bases and J by 1 base; unmatched bases: 3. The CDR3 contains 17 residues. Germline loops: CDR1 SGHAT, CDR2 FQNNGV. The CDR3 nucleotides read TGTGCCAGCAGCTCCGGACTAGCGGGAGGTTCCTACAATGAGCAGTTCTTC. Protein: CASSSGLAGGSYNEQFF.

Of note for this clonotype: This could be a read error, since a much larger clone is one nucleotide away. This rearrangement joins TRBV12-3 or TRBV12-4 to TRBJ2-7; TRBD1 matches at 7 bases. The CDR3 consists of 13 residues. In nucleotides, the CDR3 is TGTGCCAGCAAGGCCAGGGGGAACTACGAGCAGTCCTTC. This sequence encodes CASKARGNYEQSF.

This clonotype was observed at least ten times. J is TRBJ1-4 and V is TRBV4-3, with 7 bases matching TRBD1. With V trimmed by 5 bases and J by 6 bases, 12 bases remained unmatched. CDR3 length: 16 amino acids. The germline V gene has CDR1 LGHNA and CDR2 YSLEER. The CDR3, as DNA: TGCGCCAGCAGCTACCTCTACGGGCAGGGGGATGAAAAACTGTTTTTT. Translation: CASSYLYGQGDEKLFF.

There are many counts of this clonotype. The chain joins TRBV29-1 to TRBJ1-1, with TRBD1 identical over 11 bases. Germline V gene sequence: CDR1 SQVTM, CDR2 ANQGSEA. V dropped 4 bases and J dropped 0; count of bases not matched to a gene: 10. CDR3 length: 17 residues. The chain's CDR3 is CSVASGTGGWMNTEAFF. CDR3 sequence (DNA): TGCAGCGTTGCGTCCGGGACAGGGGGTTGGATGAACACTGAAGCTTTCTTT.

This clonotype came up many times. The chain couples TRBV2 to TRBJ2-2, with 7 bases that match TRBD1. CDR3 length: 15 amino acids. Germline trimming cut 2 bases from V and 4 bases from J; bases unmatched to any gene: 4. CDR1 SNHLY and CDR2 FYNNEI come from the germline V gene. The CDR3 region has the DNA TGTGCCAGCAGTGAAAGGGGGCTCGTCACCGGGGAGCTGTTTTTT. Encoded protein: CASSERGLVTGELFF.

V and J are TRBV6-5 and TRBJ2-7, with 7 positions matching TRBD2. J was trimmed by 2 bases and V by 4 bases; bases with no gene match: 11. Germline CDR1 reads MNHEY; CDR2 reads SVGAGI. The CDR3 runs to 16 residues. The CDR3 DNA follows: TGTGCCAGCAGTTCAACCCTCGGCGGGGGTACCTACGAGCAGTACTTC. This encodes CASSSTLGGGTYEQYF.

This clonotype was found many times. The rearrangement joins TRBV5-1 to TRBJ2-3, with a weak D call TRBD2 (6 bases). Germline V gene sequence: CDR1 SGHRS, CDR2 YFSETQ. The V and J ends lost 2 bases and 0 bases respectively, with 13 bases between them. This CDR3 has 16 amino acids. The CDR3 DNA is TGCGCCAGCAGCTTCGAGGCGGGGACTAGCACAGATACGCAGTATTTT. Its translation: CASSFEAGTSTDTQYF.

This clonotype was seen many times. V usage is TRBV24-1 and J usage is TRBJ2-1, with D possibly TRBD2 on 5 matching bases. Trimming removed 1 base from V and 9 bases from J, with 9 bases in between. The germline V gene encodes CDR1 KGHDR and CDR2 SFDVKD. The CDR3 consists of 13 residues. The CDR3 DNA is TGTGCCACCAGTGATTTTCTCGGAGGTGAGCAGTTCTTC. This sequence encodes CATSDFLGGEQFF.

The chain uses TRBV18 and TRBJ2-7; perhaps TRBD1 as D (5 bases). With 4 bases removed from V and 2 bases from J, the gap between germline ends came to 9 bases. Germline V lookup: CDR1 KGHSH, CDR2 LQKENI. This CDR3 comprises 13 residues. The CDR3 is CASSRTYAYEQYF. As DNA, the CDR3 is TGTGCCAGCTCACGGACATACGCCTACGAGCAGTACTTC.

The table lists this clonotype with many counts. CDR3 sequence (DNA): TGCGCCAGCAGCTCGGGGACAGACGCCCCGCTAGGCCAAGAGACCCAGTACTTC. Its protein is CASSSGTDAPLGQETQYF. The chain is built from TRBV5-1 and TRBJ2-5; 7 bases agree with TRBD1. J was trimmed by 1 base and V by 3 bases; bases with no gene match: 15. The CDR3 length is 18 residues. Germline-derived CDR1 and CDR2 are SGHRS and YFSETQ.

Notes on this clonotype: This may be a read error: a much more frequent sequence differs by one nucleotide. The CDR3 end shows no conserved phenylalanine or tryptophan, and so a read error is likely. J is TRBJ2-6 and V is TRBV5-6, with a weak D call TRBD2 (6 bases). Germline V gene data show CDR1 as SGHDT and CDR2 as YYEEEE. The CDR3 loop spans 15 amino acids. V gave up 7 bases and J gave up 0 bases, with 11 bases separating them. CDR3 amino acids: CASGDFLSGANVLTL. The CDR3 DNA follows: TGTGCCAGCGGGGACTTCCTCTCTGGGGCCAACGTCCTGACTTTG.

This clonotype was seen repeatedly, ten times or more. The genes are TRBV7-9 and TRBJ2-1; 9 nucleotides match TRBD2. Germline V lookup: CDR1 SEHNR, CDR2 FQNEAQ (reference sequence). The CDR3 loop spans 16 amino acids. V dropped 5 bases and J dropped 0; count of bases not matched to a gene: 5. The CDR3 DNA sequence: TGTGCCAGCAGCAGCGGGAGGACGAGCTCCTACAATGAGCAGTTCTTC. Residues: CASSSGRTSSYNEQFF.

This clonotype was detected ten times or more. V usage is TRBV29-1 and J usage is TRBJ2-5; the D gene is possibly TRBD1 (5 bases). CDR1 is SQVTM and CDR2 is ANQGSEA in the germline V gene. The CDR3 is 14 amino acids. V lost 4 bases and J 2 bases, leaving 14 bases between the germline ends. The CDR3 nucleotides are TGCAGCGTTGGGGTTTGGCAGGGTCAAGAGACCCAGTACTTC. This codes for CSVGVWQGQETQYF.

The chain carries TRBV23-1 and TRBJ2-5, with 13 bases aligning to TRBD2. TRBV23-1 belongs to the ORF category, with a function that is uncertain. CDR3 length: 16 amino acids. V shed 11 bases and J 0 bases; nucleotides not matched to a gene: 9. The CDR3: CARGAGLAGYQETQYF. CDR3 DNA: TGCGCCCGAGGAGCGGGACTAGCGGGATACCAAGAGACCCAGTACTTC.

At least ten counts were recorded for this clonotype. The chain uses TRBV6-1 and TRBJ2-6; D not resolved. Trimming removed 10 bases from V and 0 bases from J, with 7 bases in between. Germline values: CDR1 MNHNS, CDR2 SASEGT. This CDR3 spans 13 amino acids. CDR3 loop: CATHSSGANVLTF. Here the CDR3 DNA reads TGTGCCACCCACTCCTCTGGGGCCAACGTCCTGACTTTC.